The next 20 T cell receptor beta chains were all read from a single sample in a study of blood T cell repertoires in COVID-19. The protocol was immunoSEQ multiplex PCR, while the TCRdb copy is restricted to in-frame clones and leaves out a portion. The sample lists 330,000 or so clones; around 90% were seen once. The sequenced sample was peripheral blood. The source of these receptors is a man aged 25-40 years with COVID-19, enrolled during active disease.

There are a few counts of this clone. The J gene is TRBJ1-2, the V gene TRBV18, with D tentatively TRBD1 (5 bases). Germline V gene lookup returns CDR1 KGHSH and CDR2 LQKENI. This CDR3 has 14 amino acids. V was clipped by 0 bases and J by 1 base, with 6 bases between them. This chain's CDR3 is CASSPPGGNYGYTF. CDR3 coding DNA: TGTGCCAGCTCACCACCGGGGGGTAACTATGGCTACACCTTC.

The chain uses TRBV7-3 and TRBJ2-2; 7 bases agree with TRBD2. CDR3 length: 16 residues. Germline CDR1 reads SGHTA; CDR2 reads FQGTGA. The V segment lost 6 bases and the J segment 2 bases; nucleotides outside the gene matches: 9. The CDR3 DNA reads TGTGCCAGCAGTAAAAATCAAGCGGGAAACACCGGGGAGCTGTTTTTT. Translation: CASSKNQAGNTGELFF.

In DNA form, the CDR3 reads TGTCCGCCAATGCGGCCAACCGATAATGAAAAACTGTTTTTT. Translation: CPPMRPTDNEKLFF. J is TRBJ1-4 and V is TRBV21-1. TRBV21-1 is shown as a pseudogene. The CDR3 extends over 14 amino acids.

The gene calls are TRBV4-1 and TRBJ2-1, with 8 bases identical to TRBD2. V lost 3 bases and J lost 9; bases outside the gene matches: 10. The germline V gene has CDR1 MGHRA and CDR2 YSYEKL. The CDR3 runs 15 residues. The CDR3 spells CASSHPGGGVAEQFF. The CDR3 coding sequence is TGCGCCAGCAGCCACCCGGGGGGGGGAGTTGCTGAGCAGTTCTTC.

The rearrangement uses TRBV25-1 and TRBJ2-2; 8 bases are shared with TRBD1. V was pared by 4 bases and J by 6 bases, with 4 bases of the junction left unmatched. Germline V gives CDR1 MGHDK, CDR2 SYGVNS. The CDR3 is 14 residues long. The CDR3: CASSGQGAAGELFF. In DNA, the CDR3 is TGTGCCAGCAGTGGGCAGGGGGCGGCCGGGGAGCTGTTTTTT.

The chain employs TRBV5-1 and TRBJ2-1; TRBD2 aligns across 10 bases. Per germline, CDR1 SGHRS and CDR2 YFSETQ. Trimming cost V 4 bases and J 10 bases; bases outside gene matches: 8. The CDR3 has 14 residues. The CDR3 DNA reads as TGCGCCAGCAGCGATCTAGCGGGAGTGGGGGAGCAGTTCTTC. Translation gives CASSDLAGVGEQFF.

The gene calls are TRBV5-6 and TRBJ2-7, with D possibly TRBD1 on 5 matching bases. V lost 4 bases, J lost 1 base, and 9 bases lay in between. The CDR3 covers 13 residues. Germline lookup yields CDR1 SGHDT and CDR2 YYEEEE. CDR3 bases: TGTGCCAGCAGCCCTAGACAGTCCTACGAGCAGTACTTC. This translates into CASSPRQSYEQYF.

This clone was seen only once. For the CDR3, the DNA is TGTGCCAGTAGTCCGTGGGACAGGGGATCCACCGGGGAGCTGTTTTTT. This gives the protein CASSPWDRGSTGELFF. The V call is TRBV19, the J call TRBJ2-2, with TRBD1 identical over 10 bases. This CDR3 contains 16 residues. Germline V gene data show CDR1 as LNHDA and CDR2 as SQIVND (reference sequence). V shed 5 bases and J 4 bases; nucleotides not matched to a gene: 7.

The rearrangement links TRBV7-8 to TRBJ2-1, with D possibly being TRBD2 (5 bases). Germline CDR1 is SGHVS and CDR2 is FQNEAQ. This CDR3 is built from 14 residues. V was cut by 5 bases and J by 9 bases, with 17 bases left in between. The CDR3 region has the DNA TGTGCCAGCAGCCCGGCCATCTGGGCGGGTGAGCAGTTCTTC. This translates into CASSPAIWAGEQFF.

The gene calls are TRBV3-1 (or the pseudogene TRBV3-2) and TRBJ2-3; D not certain. Germline V gives CDR1 LGHDT, CDR2 YNNKEL (reference sequence). The V end was cut by 6 bases, the J end by 4 bases, with 11 bases between. The CDR3 has 13 amino acids. CDR3 amino acids: CASSDGWSDTQYF. In nucleotides, the CDR3 is TGTGCCAGCAGTGACGGGTGGTCAGATACGCAGTATTTT.

Written as DNA, the CDR3 is TGTGCCAGCAGCTCTGGGACAGATCGTGAAGCTTTCTTT. Translated: CASSSGTDREAFF. The chain employs TRBV13 and TRBJ1-1, with TRBD1 matching over 7 bases. The CDR3 loop spans 13 amino acids. Germline values: CDR1 PRHDT, CDR2 FYEKMQ (reference sequence). After removal of 4 bases from V and 7 bases from J, the junction contained 6 bases not matched to a gene. Based on the CDR3 plus reference TRBV13 and TRBJ1-1, the full variable domain is AAGVIQSPRHLIKEKRETATLKCYPIPRHDTVYWYQQGPGQDPQFLISFYEKMQSDKGSIPDRFSAQQFSDYHSELNMSSLELGDSALYFCASSSGTDREAFFGQGTRLTVV.

The chain recombines TRBV6-2 or TRBV6-3 with TRBJ2-7, with no clear D. Germline V gives CDR1 MNHEY, CDR2 SVGEGT. Trimming left V 2 bases short and J 2 bases short, with 7 bases between. The CDR3 has 13 residues. The CDR3 loop reads CASSYLGPYEQYF. The CDR3, as DNA: TGTGCCAGCAGTTACCTGGGCCCCTACGAGCAGTACTTC.

The chain recombines TRBV10-3 with TRBJ2-7; 12 nucleotides match TRBD1. The CDR3 totals 16 residues. With 2 bases clipped from V and 6 bases from J, the junction kept 8 bases outside the gene matches. CDR1 and CDR2 (germline): ENHRY, SYGVKD. The CDR3 here is CAISEGTGQGAREQYF. The CDR3 nucleotides are TGTGCCATCAGTGAGGGGACGGGACAGGGGGCGCGCGAGCAGTACTTC.

The J gene is TRBJ2-3, the V gene TRBV4-3; 7 positions match TRBD1. CDR3 length: 17 amino acids. Trimming removed 0 bases from V and 2 bases from J; junction bases left unmatched: 8. CDR1 is LGHNA, CDR2 YSLEER, per germline. CDR3 DNA: TGCGCCAGCAGCCAAGATCTTGGGACAGTGATCACAGATACGCAGTATTTT. Translation gives CASSQDLGTVITDTQYF.

This chain joins TRBV18 and TRBJ2-3, with D possibly being TRBD2 (5 bases). This CDR3 contains 15 residues. Germline lookup yields CDR1 KGHSH and CDR2 LQKENI. V lost 0 bases to trimming and J lost 4 bases, with 11 bases between them. The CDR3, as DNA: TGTGCCAGCTCACCACCGAGTGGGAGAGCAGATACGCAGTATTTT. This gives the protein CASSPPSGRADTQYF.

V usage is TRBV5-5 and J usage is TRBJ2-3; the match to TRBD1 covers 7 bases. The germline CDR1 and CDR2 sequences are SGHKS and YYEKEE (reference sequence). J gave up 7 bases and V 0 bases, and 5 bases lay outside the gene matches. The CDR3 is made up of 14 amino acids. The DNA for the CDR3 is TGTGCCAGCAGCTTGGGCTGGGACAGCCATACGCAGTATTTT. It translates to CASSLGWDSHTQYF. The full variable domain, with the rest looked up from reference TRBV5-5 and TRBJ2-3, is DAGVTQSPTHLIKTRGQQVTLRCSPISGHKSVSWYQQVLGQGPQFIFQYYEKEERGRGNFPDRFSARQFPNYSSELNVNALLLGDSALYLCASSLGWDSHTQYFGPGTRLTVL.

This sequence joins TRBV30 and TRBJ2-1; 8 nucleotides line up with TRBD2. This CDR3 is built from 15 residues. Germline trimming cut 0 bases from V and 4 bases from J; bases unmatched to any gene: 5. Germline values: CDR1 GTSNPN, CDR2 SVGIG (reference sequence). CDR3 DNA sequence: TGTGCCTGGAGTGTACCAGCGGGGGTATACAATGAGCAGTTCTTC. Its translation is CAWSVPAGVYNEQFF.

This chain uses TRBV18 with TRBJ2-7; D is unresolved. Per germline, CDR1 KGHSH and CDR2 LQKENI. The V end was cut by 3 bases, the J end by 3 bases, with 12 bases between. This CDR3 has 14 residues. The CDR3 loop reads CASSPLRRGYEQYF. In DNA, the CDR3 is TGTGCCAGCTCACCCCTTAGAAGAGGCTACGAGCAGTACTTC.

This sequence joins TRBV6-5 and TRBJ1-5; D is unresolved. Germline V gene sequence: CDR1 MNHEY, CDR2 SVGAGI. The CDR3 has 14 residues. Trimming pared 0 bases from V and 4 bases from J, leaving 7 bases between. The CDR3 here is CASSYSSNNQPQHF. The DNA for the CDR3 is TGTGCCAGCAGTTACTCGAGTAATAATCAGCCCCAGCATTTT.

To note about this clone: The same CDR3 can be traced to other DNA sequences in this sample. The genes are TRBV6-2 or TRBV6-3 and TRBJ1-5; tentatively, D is TRBD1 (5 bases). This CDR3 spans 15 amino acids. The V gene lost 1 base and the J gene lost 1 base, with 8 bases spanning the gap. Germline CDR1 is MNHEY and CDR2 is SVGEGT. DNA of the CDR3: TGTGCCAGCAGTTACTGGGCAGGGAGCAATCAGCCCCAGCATTTT. It translates to CASSYWAGSNQPQHF.